This is a list of T cell receptor beta chains from one sample in a study of cytomegalovirus exposure and HLA in healthy donors. Here immunoSEQ multiplex PCR was the method, and the copy in TCRdb shows in-frame clones only, minus some. The sample includes about 100,000 clones, approximately 81% of them seen just once. Sequencing was performed on PBMCs. The receptors stem from a female donor in good health and CMV-seropositive. CDR3s include the opening cysteine and the closing phenylalanine or tryptophan. D genes are given only for firm matches. Clone sizes are given selectively: once, few, many, or a class where the clone is expanded.

d_call: TRBD1
j_call: TRBJ1-2
clone_size: NA
v_call: TRBV2
cdr3_nt: TGTGCCAGCAGTGAGACAGGGCCGGGGTATGGCTACACCTTC
cdr3_aa: CASSETGPGYGYTF

d_call: TRBD2
j_call: TRBJ2-1
clone_size: NA
v_call: TRBV9
cdr3_nt: TGTGCCAGCAGCGAGACCCCCTATAGCGGGAATGAGCAGTTCTTC
cdr3_aa: CASSETPYSGNEQFF

d_call: TRBD1
j_call: TRBJ1-5
clone_size: NA
v_call: TRBV6-1
cdr3_nt: TGTGCCAGCAGCGGACAGGCGGGCAATCAGCCCCAGCATTTT
cdr3_aa: CASSGQAGNQPQHF

d_call: TRBD2
j_call: TRBJ2-3
clone_size: NA
v_call: TRBV7-2
cdr3_nt: TGTGCCAGCAGCTTAGTACTCGGCGCTAGCGGGGGTCTCGGGGATACGCAGTATTTT
cdr3_aa: CASSLVLGASGGLGDTQYF

d_call: TRBD2
j_call: TRBJ2-2
clone_size: NA
v_call: TRBV5-1
cdr3_nt: TGCGCCAGCCGACGACTAGCGGTGAACACCGGGGAGCTGTTTTTT
cdr3_aa: CASRRLAVNTGELFF

d_call: TRBD2
j_call: TRBJ2-1
clone_size: NA
v_call: TRBV9
cdr3_nt: TGTGCCAGCAGCATAACAGTAGGGACTAGCGGGAGGCATAGAACGGGCAATGAGCAGTTCTTC
cdr3_aa: CASSITVGTSGRHRTGNEQFF

d_call: NA
j_call: TRBJ1-2
clone_size: NA
v_call: TRBV2
cdr3_nt: TGTGCCAGCAGCGGAGAACAGGGCGACGGCTACACCTTC
cdr3_aa: CASSGEQGDGYTF

d_call: NA
j_call: TRBJ1-1
clone_size: NA
v_call: TRBV13
cdr3_nt: TGTGCCAGCAGCGGGGCAGGGGCCGGGAACACTGAAGCTTTCTTT
cdr3_aa: CASSGAGAGNTEAFF

d_call: NA
j_call: TRBJ2-2
clone_size: NA
v_call: TRBV10-1
cdr3_nt: TGCGCCAGCAGTGAATTAGCTCCCGGGGAGCTGTTTTTT
cdr3_aa: CASSELAPGELFF

d_call: TRBD2
j_call: TRBJ2-1
clone_size: NA
v_call: TRBV2
cdr3_nt: TGTGCCAGCAGTGAGGGGGGTCTAGCGGGAGTTTACTCCTACAATGAGCAGTTCTTC
cdr3_aa: CASSEGGLAGVYSYNEQFF

d_call: TRBD1
j_call: TRBJ1-6
clone_size: NA
v_call: TRBV6-5
cdr3_nt: TGTGCCAGCAGTAGACAGGGGGCTGGATCACCCCTCCACTTT
cdr3_aa: CASSRQGAGSPLHF

d_call: NA
j_call: TRBJ2-7
clone_size: few
v_call: TRBV4-3
cdr3_nt: TGCGCCAGCAGCCAAGATCGGGTTTTAAGGGAGCAGTACTTC
cdr3_aa: CASSQDRVLREQYF

d_call: TRBD1
j_call: TRBJ2-5
clone_size: NA
v_call: TRBV19
cdr3_nt: TGTGCCAGTAGTCCCACGGGGACAGAAGAGACCCAGTACTTC
cdr3_aa: CASSPTGTEETQYF

d_call: TRBD1
j_call: TRBJ1-3
clone_size: few
v_call: TRBV5-4
cdr3_nt: TGTGCCAGCAGCGCCGGACAGGGCCGCTCTGGAAACACCATATATTTT
cdr3_aa: CASSAGQGRSGNTIYF

d_call: TRBD2
j_call: TRBJ2-2
clone_size: NA
v_call: TRBV5-1
cdr3_nt: TGCGCCAGCAGCCCGACTAGCGGGGGAAACACCGGGGAGCTGTTTTTT
cdr3_aa: CASSPTSGGNTGELFF

d_call: NA
j_call: TRBJ2-6
clone_size: once
v_call: TRBV6-4
cdr3_nt: TGTGCCAGCACTGAGGACAGCTCTGGGGCCAACGTCCTGACTTTC
cdr3_aa: CASTEDSSGANVLTF

d_call: NA
j_call: TRBJ2-6
clone_size: NA
v_call: TRBV6-5
cdr3_nt: TGTGCCAGCAGTTACTCCGGTATCTCTGGGGCCAACGGCCTGACTTTC
cdr3_aa: CASSYSGISGANGLTF

d_call: NA
j_call: TRBJ2-5
clone_size: few
v_call: TRBV30
cdr3_nt: TGTGCCTGGAGTGTAACGGCAGGGTACCAAGAGACCCAGTACTTC
cdr3_aa: CAWSVTAGYQETQYF

d_call: TRBD2
j_call: TRBJ2-2
clone_size: NA
v_call: TRBV10-2
cdr3_nt: TGCGCCAGCAGTGAGTTTGGTAGCGGGGTTGCGAACACCGGGGAGCTGTTTTTT
cdr3_aa: CASSEFGSGVANTGELFF

d_call: TRBD2
j_call: TRBJ2-3
clone_size: NA
v_call: TRBV4-2
cdr3_nt: TGTGCCAGCAGCCAGGAGCTAGCGGGAGGGTTGGTTGGCACAGATACGCAGTATTTT
cdr3_aa: CASSQELAGGLVGTDTQYF

d_call: NA
j_call: TRBJ2-5
clone_size: NA
v_call: TRBV7-6
cdr3_nt: TGTGCCAGCAGCCCCAACAGAGAGACCCAGTACTTC
cdr3_aa: CASSPNRETQYF

d_call: NA
j_call: TRBJ2-3
clone_size: NA
v_call: TRBV27
cdr3_nt: TGTGCCAGCAGTTTCCTAGGCTCAGATACGCAGTATTTT
cdr3_aa: CASSFLGSDTQYF

d_call: TRBD2
j_call: TRBJ2-7
clone_size: NA
v_call: TRBV19
cdr3_nt: TGTGCCAGTAGCCGGAGTTGGGGGGGTTCCTACGAGCAGTACTTC
cdr3_aa: CASSRSWGGSYEQYF

d_call: NA
j_call: TRBJ1-4
clone_size: NA
v_call: TRBV18
cdr3_nt: TGTGCCAGCTCACCACAACAGGGAGACGGTGAAAAACTGTTTTTT
cdr3_aa: CASSPQQGDGEKLFF

d_call: NA
j_call: TRBJ1-2
clone_size: NA
v_call: TRBV27
cdr3_nt: TGTGCCAGCAGATCCGCGGGCCGCTACACCTTC
cdr3_aa: CASRSAGRYTF

d_call: TRBD2
j_call: TRBJ2-3
clone_size: NA
v_call: TRBV30
cdr3_nt: TGTGCCTGGAGCCTGGGGGACTATAGCACAGGTACGCAGTATTTT
cdr3_aa: CAWSLGDYSTGTQYF